A single sample is the source of the 32 T cell receptor beta chains below, sequenced in a study of regulatory T cells in long-lasting Graves disease. Time point described: newly diagnosed GD, antithyroid drugs for less than 3 months. Researchers made the TCR library from RNA that was extracted from PBMCs. In building TCR beta libraries, iRepertoire HTBI primers were used together with Arm-PCR of CDR3 regions. TCRdb reprocessed the multiplex PCR reads with MiXCR, giving one entry per CDR3 protein. This sample has about 620,000 distinct CDR3 sequences, with about 16% found just once. The same specimen was also included in a second study, on T cells in Graves' hyperthyroidism and ophthalmopathy.

The specimen was peripheral blood mononuclear cells (PBMCs), collected at new diagnosis, from a patient treated with antithyroid drugs. Receptors were obtained from a woman under 40 with Graves disease.

In its sample, this clonotype was seen many times. The chain employs TRBV7-9 and TRBJ2-1; 9 nucleotides match TRBD2. CDR1 SEHNR and CDR2 FQNEAQ come from the germline V gene (reference sequence). This CDR3 is built from 14 residues. The junction had 6 bases not matched to a gene; V was cut back by 5 bases and J by 7 bases. The DNA for the CDR3 is TGTGCCAGCAGCATGCGGGAGGGGACGAATGAGCAGTTCTTC. Protein: CASSMREGTNEQFF.

On this clonotype itself: A clone one base away is much larger, so this may be a read error. This rearrangement joins TRBV19 to TRBJ1-2; D unclear. The germline CDR1 and CDR2 sequences are LNHDA and SQIVND (reference sequence). The CDR3 is made up of 14 amino acids. CDR3 sequence: CASGILPPGYGYTF. The CDR3 DNA reads as TGTGCCAGTGGTATCTTACCTCCGGGCTATGGCTACACCTTC.

The V gene is TRBV11-3, the J gene TRBJ2-7; D is unresolved. V was trimmed by 5 bases and J by 5 bases, leaving 16 bases between them. This CDR3 comprises 14 residues. The germline gives CDR1 SGHNT, CDR2 YENEEA. CDR3 coding DNA: TGTGCCAGCAGCCGAACAGTGGATCGCCACGAGCAGTACTTC. This sequence encodes CASSRTVDRHEQYF.

This clonotype was observed a handful of times. The chain is built from TRBV5-1 and TRBJ2-5; D remains unclear. The length of the CDR3 is 15 residues. Germline CDR1 and CDR2: SGHRS and YFSETQ. The V and J ends lost 0 bases and 2 bases respectively, with 11 bases between them. The CDR3, as DNA: TGCGCCAGCAGCTTGGCAGATGAGGATCAAGAGACCCAGTACTTC. This encodes CASSLADEDQETQYF.

This clonotype was observed a few times. V usage is TRBV24-1 and J usage is TRBJ2-1, with a possible D match to TRBD1 (5 bases). The CDR3 covers 14 residues. CDR1 and CDR2 from the germline V gene are KGHDR and SFDVKD. V was pared by 8 bases and J by 0 bases, with 10 bases between. The CDR3 sequence: CATTRDSSYNEQFF. The CDR3, as DNA: TGTGCCACCACCCGAGACAGCTCCTACAATGAGCAGTTCTTC.

This clonotype was observed a few times. In DNA, the CDR3 is TGTGCCAGCAGTTACTCGACGGGGGTCAATGAGCAGTTCTTC. Its protein product is CASSYSTGVNEQFF. The chain recombines TRBV6-5 with TRBJ2-1; D is possibly TRBD2 (6 bases). Trimming left V 0 bases short and J 6 bases short, with 9 bases between. The CDR3 runs 14 residues. CDR1 MNHEY and CDR2 SVGAGI come from the germline V gene.

With regard to this clonotype: A much larger clonotype is one base distant, so this may be a read error. Since the CDR3 does not end with the conserved phenylalanine or tryptophan, this likely comes from a read error. CDR3 sequence (DNA): TGTGCCAGCAGTTATTGGGAAACTGAAGCTTTCCTT. Its translation is CASSYWETEAFL. This chain uses TRBV28 with TRBJ1-1, with D hard to call. The CDR3 sequence is 12 residues long. Germline values: CDR1 MDHEN, CDR2 SYDVKM. With 4 bases removed from V and 5 bases from J, the gap between germline ends came to 8 bases.

This clonotype has more than one count but fewer than ten. The chain carries TRBV5-6 and TRBJ2-6, with D possibly TRBD1 on 6 matching bases. This CDR3 is built from 14 residues. V lost 7 bases and J 1 base, leaving 9 bases between the germline ends. Germline CDR1 reads SGHDT; CDR2 reads YYEEEE. The CDR3 nucleotides read TGTGCCAGCCAGAGGGGGTCTGGGGCCAACGTCCTGACTTTC. Its translation is CASQRGSGANVLTF.

There are many counts of this clonotype. The V and J genes are TRBV28 and TRBJ1-5; D may be TRBD1 (5 bases). Trimming took off 6 bases at V and 0 bases at J, with 15 bases between the two ends. This CDR3 spans 16 amino acids. CDR1 is MDHEN, CDR2 SYDVKM, per germline. In DNA form, the CDR3 reads TGTGCCAGCAGGGAAACAGGAGAGTATAGCAATCAGCCCCAGCATTTT. Translation: CASRETGEYSNQPQHF.

As for this clonotype: At one boundary the junction diverges from the germline segment, which might be a read error. This chain links TRBV27 with TRBJ2-5, with D perhaps matching TRBD2 (5 bases). Germline-derived CDR1 and CDR2 are MNHEY and SMNVEV (reference sequence). The CDR3 covers 11 residues. The CDR3: CAVHQRDMIHF. The CDR3 DNA reads as TGTGCCGTACACCAACGGGATATGATACACTTC.

This clonotype was recorded once. A much larger clone differs from this one at a single base, so this may be a read error. The conserved phenylalanine or tryptophan is not found at the CDR3 terminus, so this likely reflects a read error. The rearrangement uses TRBV7-3 and TRBJ2-7; D unresolved. Between the trimmed V and J ends, which lost 5 bases and 3 bases, there was a span of 14 bases. CDR1 and CDR2 (germline): SGHTA, FQGTGA. The CDR3 consists of 14 residues. This chain's CDR3 is CASSLARQNYEQYL. CDR3 nucleotides: TGTGCCAGCAGCCTCGCCCGGCAGAACTACGAGCAGTACCTC.

In regard to this clonotype: Since a much larger clone is just one base distant, this may be a read error. The rearrangement uses TRBV2 and TRBJ1-2, with D possibly matching TRBD1 (6 bases). Trimming pared 4 bases from V and 4 bases from J, leaving 19 bases between. Germline loops: CDR1 SNHLY, CDR2 FYNNEI. The CDR3 is made up of 16 amino acids. Here the CDR3 reads CASSGVGTRFIYGYTF. The CDR3 region has the DNA TGTGCCAGCAGTGGAGTCGGGACACGGTTTATCTATGGCTACACCTTC. The variable domain in full, completed from reference TRBV2 and TRBJ1-2, reads EPEVTQTPSHQVTQMGQEVILRCVPISNHLYFYWYRQILGQKVEFLVSFYNNEISEKSEIFDDQFSVERPDGSNFTLKIRSTKLEDSAMYFCASSGVGTRFIYGYTFGSGTRLTVV.

This clonotype was detected a few times. The chain uses TRBV4-2 and TRBJ2-7; TRBD2 is a possible D gene (6 bases). The V gene lost 1 base and the J gene lost 0 bases, with 10 bases spanning the gap. Per germline, CDR1 LGHNA and CDR2 YNFKEQ. The CDR3 sequence is 15 residues long. The DNA of the CDR3 is TGTGCCAGCAGCCAAGTGGCGGGGTTCTCCTACGAGCAGTACTTC. It encodes CASSQVAGFSYEQYF.

On this clonotype: A much larger clone differs from this one at a single base, so this may be a read error. This chain joins TRBV28 and TRBJ2-6; 9 bases map to TRBD1. The CDR3 is 17 residues long. Germline-derived CDR1 and CDR2 are MDHEN and SYDVKM. The CDR3 protein is CASDPGQGISGGNVLTF. The DNA of the CDR3 is TGTGCCAGCGATCCGGGACAGGGTATCTCTGGGGGCAACGTCCTGACTTTC.

This clonotype was observed a few times. This chain's CDR3 is CASSQDRLGPISAQHF. CDR3 nucleotides: TGTGCCAGCAGCCAAGATCGTTTAGGGCCGATATCCGCCCAGCATTTT. This chain uses TRBV3-1 with TRBJ1-5, with D unresolved. V gave up 0 bases and J gave up 11 bases, with 20 bases separating them. The CDR3 extends over 16 amino acids. Germline assignment: CDR1 LGHDT and CDR2 YNNKEL (reference sequence).

This clonotype was seen ten or more times. The rearrangement joins TRBV7-3 to TRBJ2-5; the D gene could be TRBD1 or TRBD2 (6 bases each). The CDR3 is 15 amino acids. Germline V CDR1 and CDR2: SGHTA, FQGTGA. V lost 3 bases, J lost 1 base, and 12 bases lay in between. CDR3 sequence reads: CASSFTGGFQETQYF. CDR3 bases: TGTGCCAGCAGCTTTACCGGGGGCTTCCAAGAGACCCAGTACTTC. Looking up the rest from reference TRBV7-3 and TRBJ2-5 gives the full variable domain: GAGVSQTPSNKVTEKGKYVELRCDPISGHTALYWYRQSLGQGPEFLIYFQGTGAADDSGLPNDRFFAVRPEGSVSTLKIQRTERGDSAVYLCASSFTGGFQETQYFGPGTRLLVL.

This clonotype was counted a single time. The V and J genes are TRBV2 and TRBJ2-3, with TRBD2 as a possible D gene (6 bases). The CDR3 runs to 16 residues. The V gene lost 2 bases and the J gene lost 0 bases, with 12 bases spanning the gap. The germline V gene has CDR1 SNHLY and CDR2 FYNNEI. CDR3 sequence: CASSELARSSTDTQYF. The DNA for the CDR3 is TGTGCCAGCAGTGAACTAGCGAGGTCTAGCACAGATACGCAGTATTTT.

This clonotype was observed a handful of times. V is TRBV7-6 and J is TRBJ2-1, with 14 nucleotides matching TRBD2. The germline CDR1 and CDR2 sequences are SGHVS and FNYEAQ. CDR3 length: 17 residues. V lost 1 base, J lost 6 bases, and 5 bases stayed unmatched. CDR3 nucleotide sequence: TGTGCCAGCAGCTTAGTCTCAGGACTAGCGGGAGGCAATGAGCAGTTCTTC. It is translated as CASSLVSGLAGGNEQFF.

This clonotype was detected many times. The V call is TRBV29-1, the J call TRBJ2-1; 10 bases line up with TRBD2. J lost 7 bases, V lost 7 bases, and 10 bases had no gene match. From germline, CDR1 is SQVTM and CDR2 ANQGSEA. The CDR3 is made up of 14 amino acids. In DNA form, the CDR3 reads TGCAGCGCTTCTAGCGGGAGTTTCGGTAATGAGCAGTTCTTC. Translating gives CSASSGSFGNEQFF.

This clonotype was detected many times. The chain couples TRBV28 to TRBJ1-2; D unresolved. Trimming shortened V by 5 bases and J by 3 bases, and 10 bases separated the two germline ends. Germline CDR1 and CDR2: MDHEN and SYDVKM. The length of the CDR3 is 13 residues. The DNA of the CDR3 is TGTGCCAGCAGTCTATACACCTACTATGGCTACACCTTC. It encodes CASSLYTYYGYTF.

V is TRBV2 and J is TRBJ1-2; no definite D call. V shed 1 base and J shed 4 bases, with 16 bases lying between them. This CDR3 spans 16 amino acids. CDR1 and CDR2 (germline): SNHLY, FYNNEI. The chain's CDR3 is CASSEGWGTRLYGYTF. The DNA of the CDR3 is TGTGCCAGCAGTGAAGGGTGGGGTACAAGACTCTATGGCTACACCTTC. The full variable domain, in which reference TRBV2 and TRBJ1-2 provide the parts outside the CDR3, is EPEVTQTPSHQVTQMGQEVILRCVPISNHLYFYWYRQILGQKVEFLVSFYNNEISEKSEIFDDQFSVERPDGSNFTLKIRSTKLEDSAMYFCASSEGWGTRLYGYTFGSGTRLTVV.

The V and J genes are TRBV14 and TRBJ1-4, with D unclear. Trimming shortened V by 3 bases and J by 4 bases, and 9 bases separated the two germline ends. The germline CDR1 and CDR2 sequences are SGHDN and FVKESK. The CDR3 contains 14 residues. The CDR3 sequence is CASSQGWNNEKLFF. In nucleotides, the CDR3 is TGTGCCAGCAGCCAGGGGTGGAATAATGAAAAACTGTTTTTT.

Ten or more counts support this clonotype. The chain links TRBV27 to TRBJ2-2; D tentatively reads TRBD1 or TRBD2 (5 bases each). The CDR3 runs 16 residues. Per the germline V gene, CDR1 is MNHEY and CDR2 is SMNVEV (reference sequence). The germline V and J ends were trimmed by 1 base and 1 base, with 10 bases remaining between them. CDR3 region: CASSLWGIGNTGELFF. The DNA of the CDR3 is TGTGCCAGCAGTTTATGGGGGATAGGGAACACCGGGGAGCTGTTTTTT.

This clonotype was seen more than once but under ten times. The V call is TRBV11-2, the J call TRBJ2-7, with D perhaps TRBD2 (6 bases). Germline CDR1 and CDR2: SGHAT and FQNNGV. This CDR3 has 16 residues. V dropped 4 bases and J dropped 5 bases, with 21 bases sitting between them. This CDR3 is CASSSSAGLGNHEQYF. CDR3 in DNA: TGTGCCAGCAGCTCCTCCGCGGGACTTGGGAACCACGAGCAGTACTTC.

This clonotype was seen at least ten times. The rearrangement uses TRBV28 and TRBJ2-3; D may be TRBD2 (5 bases). CDR1 and CDR2 from the germline V gene are MDHEN and SYDVKM. V lost 2 bases and J lost 9, with 9 bases in between. The CDR3 extends over 12 amino acids. In DNA, the CDR3 is TGTGCCAGCAGTTTAAGGGAGAGGACGCAGTATTTT. Translated: CASSLRERTQYF.

Notes on this clonotype: A much larger clone differs from this one at a single base, so this may be a read error. The rearrangement links TRBV28 to TRBJ2-4, with 10 positions matching TRBD2. The CDR3 runs 13 residues. CDR1 MDHEN and CDR2 SYDVKM come from the germline V gene. The CDR3 spells CDSGRAGKNIQYF. For the CDR3, the DNA is TGTGACAGCGGGAGGGCGGGCAAAAACATTCAGTACTTC.

This clonotype was counted ten times or more. V gene TRBV28 combines with J gene TRBJ2-1, with 7 bases fitting TRBD2. Germline values: CDR1 MDHEN, CDR2 SYDVKM. Trimming at V came to 6 bases and at J to 6 bases, leaving 11 bases not matched to a gene. CDR3 size: 15 residues. The CDR3 spells CASSDGRLLVNEQFF. The CDR3 DNA is TGTGCCAGCAGCGACGGGAGGCTGTTGGTCAATGAGCAGTTCTTC.

The sample holds many counts of this clonotype. The CDR3 nucleotides read TGCAGTGCGGAGGGGCGATCAAGCAATGAGCAGTTCTTC. Its protein product is CSAEGRSSNEQFF. The chain has TRBV20-1 and TRBJ2-1, with D maybe TRBD2 (6 bases). Trimming took 6 bases from V and 6 from J, leaving 15 bases between them. CDR1 is DFQATT, CDR2 SNEGSKA, per germline (reference sequence). This CDR3 is built from 13 residues.

This clonotype was observed a few times. The V call is TRBV12-3 or TRBV12-4, the J call TRBJ2-1; possible D gene TRBD2, 5 bases. This CDR3 region has 15 residues. V lost 3 bases and J lost 7, with 16 bases in between. The CDR3 is CASSLSRGIRNEQFF. The CDR3 coding sequence is TGTGCCAGCAGTTTGAGTCGGGGAATCAGGAATGAGCAGTTCTTC.

This clonotype was observed many times. The CDR3 loop is CASSAGLTDEQFF. In DNA form, the CDR3 reads TGTGCCAGCAGCGCCGGACTCACTGATGAGCAGTTCTTC. The V call is TRBV2, the J call TRBJ2-1; weak D call: TRBD2 (5 bases). The CDR3 runs to 13 residues. The V gene lost 6 bases and the J gene lost 8 bases, with 14 bases spanning the gap. Germline lookup yields CDR1 SNHLY and CDR2 FYNNEI.

The rearrangement links TRBV7-7 to TRBJ2-5, with a possible D match to TRBD1 (7 bases). The CDR3 runs 15 residues. Germline CDR1 is SSHAT and CDR2 is FNYEAQ (reference sequence). CDR3 residues: CTSSSQGGLTETQYF. The DNA for the CDR3 is TGTACTAGCAGCTCCCAGGGGGGTCTTACAGAGACCCAGTACTTC.

This clonotype was seen ten or more times. The chain has TRBV2 and TRBJ2-5; no firm D call. The CDR3 extends over 12 amino acids. The V gene lost 4 bases and the J gene lost 5 bases, with 8 bases spanning the gap. CDR1 SNHLY and CDR2 FYNNEI come from the germline V gene. Written as DNA, the CDR3 is TGTGCCAGCAGTGGAGACGCGGAGACCCAGTACTTC. The encoded protein is CASSGDAETQYF.